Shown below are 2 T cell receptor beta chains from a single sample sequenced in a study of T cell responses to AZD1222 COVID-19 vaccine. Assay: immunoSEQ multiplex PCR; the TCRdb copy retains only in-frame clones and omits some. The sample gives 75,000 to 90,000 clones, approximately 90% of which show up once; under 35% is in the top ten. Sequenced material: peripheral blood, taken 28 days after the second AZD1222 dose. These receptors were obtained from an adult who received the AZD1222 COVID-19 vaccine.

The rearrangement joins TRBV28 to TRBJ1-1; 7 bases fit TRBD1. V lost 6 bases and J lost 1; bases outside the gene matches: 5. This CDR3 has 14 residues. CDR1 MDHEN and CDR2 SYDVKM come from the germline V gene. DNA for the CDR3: TGTGCCAGCAGCCAGGGGGGGGCGAACACTGAAGCTTTCTTT. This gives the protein CASSQGGANTEAFF.

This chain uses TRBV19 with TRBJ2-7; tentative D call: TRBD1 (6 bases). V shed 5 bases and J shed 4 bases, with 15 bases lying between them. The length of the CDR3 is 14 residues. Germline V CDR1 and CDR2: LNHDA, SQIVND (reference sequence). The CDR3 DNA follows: TGTGCCAGTAGTCGTCCAGGGGACAAATACGAGCAGTACTTC. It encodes CASSRPGDKYEQYF.